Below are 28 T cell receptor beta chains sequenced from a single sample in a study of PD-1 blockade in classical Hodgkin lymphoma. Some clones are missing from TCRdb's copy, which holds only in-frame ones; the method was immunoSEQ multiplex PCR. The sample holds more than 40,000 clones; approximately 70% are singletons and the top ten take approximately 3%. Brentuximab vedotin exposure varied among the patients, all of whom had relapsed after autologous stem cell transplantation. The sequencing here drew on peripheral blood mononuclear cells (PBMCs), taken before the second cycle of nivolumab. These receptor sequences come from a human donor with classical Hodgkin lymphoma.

The CDR3 sequence is CASSERTGGNQPQHF. Here the CDR3 DNA reads TGTGCCAGTAGTGAAAGAACAGGGGGCAATCAGCCCCAGCATTTT. The rearrangement links TRBV19 to TRBJ1-5, with 7 bases aligning to TRBD1. CDR1 is LNHDA, CDR2 SQIVND, per germline (reference sequence). The CDR3 extends over 15 amino acids. The junction had 6 bases not matched to a gene; V was cut back by 5 bases and J by 2 bases.

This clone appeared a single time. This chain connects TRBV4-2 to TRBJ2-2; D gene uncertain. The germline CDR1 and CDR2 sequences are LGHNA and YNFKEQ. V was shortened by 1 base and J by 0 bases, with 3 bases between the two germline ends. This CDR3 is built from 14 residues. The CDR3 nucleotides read TGTGCCAGCAGCCAAGTTTCGAACACCGGGGAGCTGTTTTTT. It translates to CASSQVSNTGELFF.

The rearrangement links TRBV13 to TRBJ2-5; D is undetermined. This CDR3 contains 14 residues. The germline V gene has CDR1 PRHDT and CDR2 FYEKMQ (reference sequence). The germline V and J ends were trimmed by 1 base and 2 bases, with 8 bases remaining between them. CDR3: CASSLVGQQETQYF. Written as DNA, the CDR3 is TGTGCCAGCAGCTTAGTAGGCCAGCAAGAGACCCAGTACTTC.

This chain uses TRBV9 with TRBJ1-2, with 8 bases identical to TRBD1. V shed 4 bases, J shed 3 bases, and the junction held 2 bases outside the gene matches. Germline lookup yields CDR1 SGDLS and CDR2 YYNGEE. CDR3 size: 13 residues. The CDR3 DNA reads TGTGCCAGCAGCCAGGGGGCGGACTATGGCTACACCTTC. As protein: CASSQGADYGYTF.

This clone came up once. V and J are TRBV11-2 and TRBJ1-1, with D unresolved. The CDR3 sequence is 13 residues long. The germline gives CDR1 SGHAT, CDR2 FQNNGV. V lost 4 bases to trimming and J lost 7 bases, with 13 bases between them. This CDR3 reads CASSSSPGFEAFF. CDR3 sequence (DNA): TGTGCCAGCAGCTCCTCTCCGGGATTTGAAGCTTTCTTT.

The CDR3 sequence is CASAGGSYEQYF. The CDR3 DNA reads as TGTGCCAGCGCAGGGGGCTCCTACGAGCAGTACTTC. This chain links TRBV7-2 with TRBJ2-7, with 7 nucleotides matching TRBD1. The CDR3 sequence is 12 residues long. Germline CDR1 SGHTA, CDR2 FQGNSA. The J segment lost 0 bases and the V segment lost 8 bases, leaving 1 base of the junction unmatched.

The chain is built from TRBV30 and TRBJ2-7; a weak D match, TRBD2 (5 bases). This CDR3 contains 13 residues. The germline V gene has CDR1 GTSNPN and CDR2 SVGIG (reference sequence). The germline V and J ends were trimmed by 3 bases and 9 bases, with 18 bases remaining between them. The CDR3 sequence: CAWRRRSPPAQYF. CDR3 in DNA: TGTGCCTGGAGGCGGAGGAGCCCCCCCGCGCAGTACTTC.

The CDR3 sequence is CASSDGTERGQFF. In nucleotides, the CDR3 is TGTGCCAGCAGCGATGGGACAGAACGTGGGCAGTTCTTC. The J gene is TRBJ2-1, the V gene TRBV9; TRBD1 matches at 7 bases. The CDR3 loop spans 13 amino acids. J lost 12 bases, V lost 3 bases, and 9 bases had no gene match. The germline V gene has CDR1 SGDLS and CDR2 YYNGEE. The full variable domain, its missing parts supplied by reference TRBV9 and TRBJ2-1, is DSGVTQTPKHLITATGQRVTLRCSPRSGDLSVYWYQQSLDQGLQFLIQYYNGEERAKGNILERFSAQQFPDLHSELNLSSLELGDSALYFCASSDGTERGQFFGPGTRLTVL.

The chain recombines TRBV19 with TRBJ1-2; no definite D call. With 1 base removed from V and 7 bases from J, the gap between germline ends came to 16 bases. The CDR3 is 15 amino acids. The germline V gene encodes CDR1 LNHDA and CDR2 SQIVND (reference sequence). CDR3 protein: CASSIGARRVGGYTF. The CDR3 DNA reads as TGTGCCAGTAGTATAGGGGCCAGGAGAGTCGGTGGCTACACCTTC.

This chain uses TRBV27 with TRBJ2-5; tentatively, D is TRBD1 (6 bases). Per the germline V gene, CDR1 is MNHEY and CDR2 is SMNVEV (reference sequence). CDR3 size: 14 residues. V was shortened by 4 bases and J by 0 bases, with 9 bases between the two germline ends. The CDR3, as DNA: TGTGCCAGCAGTTCCTACAGGGACCAAGAGACCCAGTACTTC. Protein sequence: CASSSYRDQETQYF.

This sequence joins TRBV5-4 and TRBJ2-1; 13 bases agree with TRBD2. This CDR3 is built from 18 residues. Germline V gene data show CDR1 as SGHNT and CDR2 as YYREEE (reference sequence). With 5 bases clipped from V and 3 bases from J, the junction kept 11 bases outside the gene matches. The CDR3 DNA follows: TGTGCCAGCAGTCTTCTCGGGACTAGCGGGGCTGTCTACAATGAGCAGTTCTTC. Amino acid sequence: CASSLLGTSGAVYNEQFF. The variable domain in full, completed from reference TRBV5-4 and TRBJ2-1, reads ETGVTQSPTHLIKTRGQQVTLRCSSQSGHNTVSWYQQALGQGPQFIFQYYREEENGRGNFPPRFSGLQFPNYSSELNVNALELDDSALYLCASSLLGTSGAVYNEQFFGPGTRLTVL.

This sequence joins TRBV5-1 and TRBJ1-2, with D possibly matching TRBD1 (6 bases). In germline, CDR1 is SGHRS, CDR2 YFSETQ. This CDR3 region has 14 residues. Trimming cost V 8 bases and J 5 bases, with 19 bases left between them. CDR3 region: CASRDRFGNYGYTF. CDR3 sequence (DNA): TGCGCCAGTAGAGACAGGTTCGGAAATTATGGCTACACCTTC.

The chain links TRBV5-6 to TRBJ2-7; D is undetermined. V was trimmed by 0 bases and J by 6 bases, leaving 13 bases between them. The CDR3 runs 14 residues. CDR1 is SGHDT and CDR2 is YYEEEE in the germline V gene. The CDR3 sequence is CASSLDTLFGEQYF. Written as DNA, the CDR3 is TGTGCCAGCAGCTTGGACACCTTATTTGGCGAGCAGTACTTC.

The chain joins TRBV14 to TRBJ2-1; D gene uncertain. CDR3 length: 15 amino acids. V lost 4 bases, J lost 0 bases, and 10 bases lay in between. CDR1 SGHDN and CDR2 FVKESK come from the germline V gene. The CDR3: CASSPLEASYNEQFF. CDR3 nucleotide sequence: TGTGCCAGCAGCCCCCTAGAGGCCTCCTACAATGAGCAGTTCTTC.

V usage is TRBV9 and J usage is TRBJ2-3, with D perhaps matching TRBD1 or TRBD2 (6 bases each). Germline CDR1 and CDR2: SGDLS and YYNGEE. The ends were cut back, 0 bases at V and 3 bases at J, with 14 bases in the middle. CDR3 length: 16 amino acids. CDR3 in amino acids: CASSVAGAQLTDTQYF. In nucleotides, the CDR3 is TGTGCCAGCAGCGTAGCGGGGGCGCAGCTTACAGATACGCAGTATTTT.

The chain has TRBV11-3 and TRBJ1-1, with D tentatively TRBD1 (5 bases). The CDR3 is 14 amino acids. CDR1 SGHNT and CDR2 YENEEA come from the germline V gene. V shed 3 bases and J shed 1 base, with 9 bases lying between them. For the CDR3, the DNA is TGTGCCAGCAGCTTGGGGGAAGGGAACACTGAAGCTTTCTTT. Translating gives CASSLGEGNTEAFF.

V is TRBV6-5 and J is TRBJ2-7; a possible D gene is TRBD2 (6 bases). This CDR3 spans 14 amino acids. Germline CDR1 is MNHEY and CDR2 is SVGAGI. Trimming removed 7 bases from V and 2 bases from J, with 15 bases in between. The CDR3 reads CASNPLGEAYEQYF. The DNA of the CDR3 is TGTGCCAGCAACCCCTTAGGGGAGGCCTACGAGCAGTACTTC.

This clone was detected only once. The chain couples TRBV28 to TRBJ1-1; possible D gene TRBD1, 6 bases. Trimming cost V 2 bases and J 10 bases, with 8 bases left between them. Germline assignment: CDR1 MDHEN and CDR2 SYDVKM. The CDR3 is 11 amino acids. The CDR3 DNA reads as TGTGCCAGCAGTTTAGGGGGCGCAGCTTTCTTT. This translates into CASSLGGAAFF.

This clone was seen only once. The CDR3 coding sequence is TGCAGCGTGCACAGGGTCCAAGAGACCCAGTACTTC. This encodes CSVHRVQETQYF. The gene calls are TRBV29-1 and TRBJ2-5, with a tentative D call TRBD1 (6 bases). Germline V gene lookup returns CDR1 SQVTM and CDR2 ANQGSEA. V lost 6 bases, J lost 1 base, and 9 bases lay in between. This CDR3 has 12 amino acids.

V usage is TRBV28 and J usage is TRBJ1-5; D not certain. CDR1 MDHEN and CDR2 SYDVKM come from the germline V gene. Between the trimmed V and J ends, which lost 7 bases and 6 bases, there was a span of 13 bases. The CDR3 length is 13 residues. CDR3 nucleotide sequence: TGTGCCAGCATATGGGGTACGGGTCAGCCCCAGCATTTT. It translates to CASIWGTGQPQHF.

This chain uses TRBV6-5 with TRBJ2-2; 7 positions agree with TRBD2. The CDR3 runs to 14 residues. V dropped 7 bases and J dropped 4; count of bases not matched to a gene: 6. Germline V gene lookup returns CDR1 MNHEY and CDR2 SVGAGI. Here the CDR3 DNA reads TGTGCCAGCATGACACTAGCGAGCACCGGGGAGCTGTTTTTT. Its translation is CASMTLASTGELFF.

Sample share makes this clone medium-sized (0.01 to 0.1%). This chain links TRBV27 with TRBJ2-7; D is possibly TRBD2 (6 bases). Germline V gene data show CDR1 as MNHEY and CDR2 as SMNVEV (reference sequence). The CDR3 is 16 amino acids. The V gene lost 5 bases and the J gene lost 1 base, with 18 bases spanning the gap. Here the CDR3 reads CASSPPLVRGSYEQYF. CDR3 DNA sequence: TGTGCCAGCAGTCCCCCACTCGTGCGGGGATCCTACGAGCAGTACTTC.

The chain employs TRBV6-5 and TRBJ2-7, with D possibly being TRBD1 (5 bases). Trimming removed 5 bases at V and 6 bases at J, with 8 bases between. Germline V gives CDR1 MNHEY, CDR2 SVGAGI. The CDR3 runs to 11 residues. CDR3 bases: TGTGCCAGCAGTCCAGGGTTCGAGCAGTACTTC. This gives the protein CASSPGFEQYF.

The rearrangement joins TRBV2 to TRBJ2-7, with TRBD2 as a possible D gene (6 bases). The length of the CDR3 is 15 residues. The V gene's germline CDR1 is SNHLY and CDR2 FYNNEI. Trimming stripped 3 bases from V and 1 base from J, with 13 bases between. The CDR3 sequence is CASSEFRDSSYEQYF. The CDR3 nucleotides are TGTGCCAGCAGTGAGTTTAGGGACTCATCCTACGAGCAGTACTTC. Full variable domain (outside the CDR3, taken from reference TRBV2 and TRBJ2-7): EPEVTQTPSHQVTQMGQEVILRCVPISNHLYFYWYRQILGQKVEFLVSFYNNEISEKSEIFDDQFSVERPDGSNFTLKIRSTKLEDSAMYFCASSEFRDSSYEQYFGPGTRLTVT.

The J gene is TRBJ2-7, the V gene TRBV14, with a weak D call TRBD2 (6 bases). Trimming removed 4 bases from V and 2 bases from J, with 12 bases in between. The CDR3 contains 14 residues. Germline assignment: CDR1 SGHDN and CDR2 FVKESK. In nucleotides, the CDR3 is TGTGCCAGCAGCCTCGGAGGGTCTACCTACGAGCAGTACTTC. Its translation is CASSLGGSTYEQYF.

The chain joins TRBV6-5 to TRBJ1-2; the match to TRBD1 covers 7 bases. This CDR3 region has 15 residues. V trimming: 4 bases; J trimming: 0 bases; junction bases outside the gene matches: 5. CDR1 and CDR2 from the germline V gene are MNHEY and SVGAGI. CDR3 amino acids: CASSWDSSANYGYTF. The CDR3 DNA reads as TGTGCCAGCAGTTGGGACAGCTCAGCTAACTATGGCTACACCTTC.

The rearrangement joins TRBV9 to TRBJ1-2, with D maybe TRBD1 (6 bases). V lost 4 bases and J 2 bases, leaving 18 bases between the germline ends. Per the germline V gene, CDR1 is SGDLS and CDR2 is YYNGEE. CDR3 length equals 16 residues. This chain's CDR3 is CASSIPGARGNYGYTF. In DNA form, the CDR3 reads TGTGCCAGCAGCATACCGGGGGCCCGGGGGAACTATGGCTACACCTTC.

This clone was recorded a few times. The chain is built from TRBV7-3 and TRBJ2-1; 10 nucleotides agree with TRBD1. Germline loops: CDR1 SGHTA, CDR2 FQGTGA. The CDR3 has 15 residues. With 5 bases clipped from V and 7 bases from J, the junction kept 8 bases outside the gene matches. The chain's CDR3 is CASSPTGGRLNEQFF. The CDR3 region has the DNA TGTGCCAGCAGCCCGACAGGGGGCCGTTTGAATGAGCAGTTCTTC.